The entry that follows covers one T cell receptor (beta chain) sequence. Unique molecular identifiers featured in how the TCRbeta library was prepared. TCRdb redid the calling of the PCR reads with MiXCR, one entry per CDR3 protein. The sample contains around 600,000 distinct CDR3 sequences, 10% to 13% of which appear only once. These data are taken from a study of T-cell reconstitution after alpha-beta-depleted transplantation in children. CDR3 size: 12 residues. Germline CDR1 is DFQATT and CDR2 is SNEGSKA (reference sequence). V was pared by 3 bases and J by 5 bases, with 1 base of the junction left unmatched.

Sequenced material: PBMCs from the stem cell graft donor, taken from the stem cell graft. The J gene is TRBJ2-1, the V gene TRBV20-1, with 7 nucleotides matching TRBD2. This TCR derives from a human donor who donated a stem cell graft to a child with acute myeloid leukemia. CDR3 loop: CSASGTNNEQFF. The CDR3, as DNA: TGCAGTGCTAGTGGGACTAACAATGAGCAGTTCTTC.